This TCR beta chain was identified in a study of T cell changes during pregnancy in multiple sclerosis. Only in-frame clones appear in the TCRdb table, and some are missing; sequencing was by immunoSEQ multiplex PCR. The sample holds 81,000 or so clones, approximately 90% seen once. The sample was PBMCs, taken in the first trimester of pregnancy. This TCR came from a female donor in good health, serving as a control in a pregnancy study. Some clones in this sample may be carry-over from other donors' samples.

CDR3 nucleotides: TGTGCCAGCAGCCCCGGGAGTCGGGAGGGAGATACGCAGTATTTT. It yields the protein CASSPGSREGDTQYF. The gene calls are TRBV5-4 and TRBJ2-3, with 8 bases identical to TRBD2. Germline CDR1 reads SGHNT; CDR2 reads YYREEE (reference sequence). The CDR3 contains 15 residues. V was clipped by 4 bases and J by 5 bases; unmatched bases: 9.